This entry lists 15 T cell receptor beta chains sequenced from one sample in a study of T cell responses to AZD1222 COVID-19 vaccine. The assay was immunoSEQ multiplex PCR, and TCRdb's table has in-frame clones only and misses some. The profile covers more than 140,000 clones, with about 90% appearing a single time and about 3% taken by the ten largest. This specimen consisted of peripheral blood, obtained on day 0 of AZD1222 vaccination. These receptors were taken from an adult in good health.

J is TRBJ1-3 and V is TRBV4-1; D is uncertain. CDR1 and CDR2 from the germline V gene are MGHRA and YSYEKL. The CDR3 loop spans 15 amino acids. Trimming cost V 0 bases and J 10 bases, with 16 bases left between them. CDR3 sequence (DNA): TGCGCCAGCAGCCAAGATCTGACCACGCGGGTGACCATATATTTT. This encodes CASSQDLTTRVTIYF.

Regarding this clone: One junction end does not reproduce the germline sequence, and a read error may be involved. The V call is TRBV7-9, the J call TRBJ2-7, with 7 bases identical to TRBD2. Germline V gene data show CDR1 as SEHNR and CDR2 as FQNEAQ (reference sequence). The CDR3 totals 14 residues. As DNA, the CDR3 is TGTGCCAGCAGCTTCCGGGAGGTCTCCTCCGAGCAGTACTTC. Protein: CASSFREVSSEQYF.

The CDR3 sequence is CASSLASSGGATGELFF. Written as DNA, the CDR3 is TGTGCCAGCAGCTTAGCCTCAAGCGGGGGGGCCACCGGGGAGCTGTTTTTT. The V and J genes are TRBV7-6 and TRBJ2-2, with 10 bases matching TRBD2. Per germline, CDR1 SGHVS and CDR2 FNYEAQ. This CDR3 region has 17 residues. The junction had 5 bases not matched to a gene; V was cut back by 0 bases and J by 4 bases.

The V call is TRBV7-3, the J call TRBJ2-6; TRBD1 might be the D (6 bases). V was cut by 2 bases and J by 0 bases, with 17 bases left in between. Germline V gives CDR1 SGHTA, CDR2 FQGTGA. CDR3 length: 19 residues. The CDR3 reads CASSLVGTLHPSGANVLTF. The DNA for the CDR3 is TGTGCCAGCAGCTTAGTTGGGACACTCCACCCCTCTGGGGCCAACGTCCTGACTTTC.

The CDR3 reads CASSPSRQGLDTQYF. In DNA form, the CDR3 reads TGTGCCAGCTCACCATCCCGACAGGGTCTAGATACGCAGTATTTT. The chain joins TRBV18 to TRBJ2-3, with 7 positions matching TRBD1. Trimming took 2 bases from V and 5 from J; bases not matched to a gene: 7. The CDR3 is made up of 15 amino acids. The germline CDR1 and CDR2 sequences are KGHSH and LQKENI.

This chain connects TRBV7-9 to TRBJ1-2; TRBD1 agrees at 8 bases. The CDR3 totals 15 residues. Germline CDR1 and CDR2: SEHNR and FQNEAQ (reference sequence). V lost 4 bases, J lost 4 bases, and 8 bases stayed unmatched. In DNA, the CDR3 is TGTGCCAGCAGCTCCGGACAGGGTGAACCCTATGGCTACACCTTC. Residues: CASSSGQGEPYGYTF. The full variable domain, its missing parts supplied by reference TRBV7-9 and TRBJ1-2, is DTGVSQNPRHKITKRGQNVTFRCDPISEHNRLYWYRQTLGQGPEFLTYFQNEAQLEKSRLLSDRFSAERPKGSFSTLEIQRTEQGDSAMYLCASSSGQGEPYGYTFGSGTRLTVV.

The chain employs TRBV5-1 and TRBJ1-2; maybe TRBD1 (6 bases). The CDR3 runs 13 residues. V was cut by 4 bases and J by 13 bases, with 20 bases left in between. Germline-derived CDR1 and CDR2 are SGHRS and YFSETQ. CDR3 nucleotides: TGCGCCAGCAGCGACGGGACACTGAGACTTCTCACCTTC. It codes for CASSDGTLRLLTF.

The CDR3 DNA is TGTGCCAGCAGCTTATATTTTTCTCGGGACAGGGGAAACACTGAAGCTTTCTTT. Translated: CASSLYFSRDRGNTEAFF. The chain is built from TRBV7-9 and TRBJ1-1; TRBD1 agrees at 10 bases. The germline V gene encodes CDR1 SEHNR and CDR2 FQNEAQ (reference sequence). There are 18 residues in the CDR3. The V and J ends lost 2 bases and 2 bases, in that order; junction bases with no gene match: 11.

The chain has TRBV29-1 and TRBJ2-1; TRBD1 matches 7 bases. Germline V CDR1 and CDR2: SQVTM, ANQGSEA. The CDR3 covers 12 residues. The ends lost 4 bases at V and 9 bases at J; junction bases unmatched: 6. The CDR3 region has the DNA TGCAGCGTTGCAAAGGGGGCCGGTGAGCAGTTCTTC. Translated: CSVAKGAGEQFF.

This chain joins TRBV6-5 and TRBJ1-6, with D perhaps TRBD1 (5 bases). The CDR3 contains 16 residues. Trimming shortened V by 4 bases and J by 0 bases, and 10 bases separated the two germline ends. Looked up from germline, CDR1 is MNHEY and CDR2 is SVGAGI. The DNA of the CDR3 is TGTGCCAGCAGTTCCGGGGGGAGCTCCTATAATTCACCCCTCCACTTT. Translating it yields CASSSGGSSYNSPLHF.

The chain couples TRBV7-8 to TRBJ2-1, with TRBD2 matching 10 bases. CDR3 length: 15 residues. Per the germline V gene, CDR1 is SGHVS and CDR2 is FQNEAQ. Trimming removed 4 bases from V and 8 bases from J; junction bases left unmatched: 8. DNA for the CDR3: TGTGCCAGCAGCTCCCTAGCGGGGGTTGTAGATGAGCAGTTCTTC. Protein sequence: CASSSLAGVVDEQFF.

This clone was observed a few times. The CDR3 DNA reads as TGCGCCAGCCGCCAAATCCCGGGAGTCTCAGGGGAGTGTGAAAAACTGTTTTTT. Encoded protein: CASRQIPGVSGECEKLFF. This chain uses TRBV23-1 with TRBJ1-4; D is possibly TRBD1 (6 bases). TRBV23-1 is an ORF, with its function uncertain. CDR3 size: 18 residues. Trimming cost V 8 bases and J 7 bases, with 29 bases left between them.

The chain employs TRBV11-2 and TRBJ2-2, with D perhaps given as TRBD1 or TRBD2 (6 bases each). This CDR3 spans 16 amino acids. Deletions cut 5 bases from V and 7 bases from J, with 20 bases between. Germline-derived CDR1 and CDR2 are SGHAT and FQNNGV. The CDR3 is CASSRTDRRVVGELFF. The CDR3 DNA reads TGTGCCAGCAGCCGAACTGACAGGAGGGTGGTCGGGGAGCTGTTTTTT.

The sample holds one count of this clone. The chain employs TRBV29-1 and TRBJ1-2; possibly TRBD1 for D (6 bases). Trimming cost V 6 bases and J 6 bases, with 20 bases left between them. The CDR3 is 14 residues long. Germline CDR1 reads SQVTM; CDR2 reads ANQGSEA. The CDR3 spells CSVETRQGRDGYTF. The CDR3 DNA reads as TGCAGCGTCGAGACCCGCCAGGGGCGGGATGGCTACACCTTC.

The rearrangement joins TRBV7-9 to TRBJ2-3; the match to TRBD2 covers 16 bases. Germline trimming cut 3 bases from V and 4 bases from J; bases unmatched to any gene: 4. Germline CDR1 SEHNR, CDR2 FQNEAQ (reference sequence). The CDR3 is 17 amino acids. The DNA of the CDR3 is TGTGCCAGCAGCTTCGGGACTAGCGGGAGGGTGGCAGATACGCAGTATTTT. Residues: CASSFGTSGRVADTQYF.